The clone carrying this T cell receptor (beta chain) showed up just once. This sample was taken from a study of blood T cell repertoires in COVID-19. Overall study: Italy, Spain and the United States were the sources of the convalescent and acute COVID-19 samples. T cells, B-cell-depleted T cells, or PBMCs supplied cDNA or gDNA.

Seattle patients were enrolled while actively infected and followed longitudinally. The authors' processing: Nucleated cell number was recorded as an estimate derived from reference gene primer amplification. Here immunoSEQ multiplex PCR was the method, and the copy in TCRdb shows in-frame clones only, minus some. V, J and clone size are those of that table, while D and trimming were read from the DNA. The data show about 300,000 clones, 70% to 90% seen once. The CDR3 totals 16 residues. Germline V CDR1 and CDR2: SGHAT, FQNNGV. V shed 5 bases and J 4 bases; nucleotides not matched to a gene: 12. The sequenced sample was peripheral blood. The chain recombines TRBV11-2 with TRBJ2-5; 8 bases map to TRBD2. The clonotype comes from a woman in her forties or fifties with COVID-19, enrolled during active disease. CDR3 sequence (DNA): TGTGCCAGCAGCCGGGGGGGCCAGGGAGGTCCAGAGACCCAGTACTTC. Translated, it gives CASSRGGQGGPETQYF.